The sequence of this TCR beta chain was determined in a study of cytomegalovirus exposure and HLA in healthy donors. Study-level information: In a previous analysis, 100 million to 140 million unique TCR beta sequences were found from 170 million or so T cells. Study-wide results and caveats: Clonal expansion was found to be greater in HLA-associated TCR beta chains than in equally common others in a later analysis. Reports indicated that the classifier achieved high specificity and sensitivity in diagnosing cytomegalovirus status.

The PCR employed 60 Vbeta primers together with 13 Jbeta primers. Measured with immunoSEQ multiplex PCR; TCRdb has only the in-frame clones, and not every one. The sample records under 200,000 clones, 70% to 90% being singletons. A remark on this clone: The antigen remains undetermined.

The CDR3 runs to 15 residues. The J segment lost 10 bases and the V segment lost 0 bases, leaving 6 bases of the junction unmatched. Germline V gene data show CDR1 as SGHTA and CDR2 as FQGNSA. Samples came from healthy bone marrow donors. This sequence was found in a young woman in good health and CMV-seropositive. This sequence joins TRBV7-2 and TRBJ2-1, with TRBD2 identical over 10 bases. The specimen sequenced was PBMCs. The CDR3 DNA follows: TGTGCCAGCAGCTTAGCGCAAGCGGGGGGGTCCGAGCAGTTCTTC. Its translation: CASSLAQAGGSEQFF.